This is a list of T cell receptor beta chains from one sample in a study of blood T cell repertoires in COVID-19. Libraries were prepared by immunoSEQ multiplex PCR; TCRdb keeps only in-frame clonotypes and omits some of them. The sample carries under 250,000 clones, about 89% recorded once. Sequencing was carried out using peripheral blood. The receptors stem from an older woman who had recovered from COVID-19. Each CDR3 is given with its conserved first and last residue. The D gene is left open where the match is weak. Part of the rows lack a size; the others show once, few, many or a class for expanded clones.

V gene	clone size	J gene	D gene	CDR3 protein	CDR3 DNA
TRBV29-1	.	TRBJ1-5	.	CSAQVGNQPQHF	TGCAGCGCGCAGGTCGGCAATCAGCCCCAGCATTTT
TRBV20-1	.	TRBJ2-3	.	CSASTDPEVWGTDTQYF	TGCAGTGCTAGTACGGATCCTGAGGTTTGGGGCACAGATACGCAGTATTTT
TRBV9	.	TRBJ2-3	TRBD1	CASSVWTGGADTQYF	TGTGCCAGCAGCGTCTGGACAGGGGGCGCGGATACGCAGTATTTT
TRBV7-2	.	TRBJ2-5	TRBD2	CASSLAGPQETQYF	TGTGCCAGCAGCCTAGCGGGGCCCCAAGAGACCCAGTACTTC
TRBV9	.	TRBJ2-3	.	CASSVGRTEGGTDTQYF	TGTGCCAGCAGCGTAGGAAGGACGGAAGGGGGCACAGATACGCAGTATTTT
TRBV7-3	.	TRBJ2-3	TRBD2	CASSLIGTSIADTQYF	TGTGCCAGCAGCTTAATTGGGACTAGCATCGCAGATACGCAGTATTTT
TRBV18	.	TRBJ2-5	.	CASSAGQTQYF	TGTGCCAGCTCAGCAGGTCAGACCCAGTACTTC
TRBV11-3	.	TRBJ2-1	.	CASSLDGSEQFF	TGTGCCAGCAGCTTAGACGGGAGTGAGCAGTTCTTC
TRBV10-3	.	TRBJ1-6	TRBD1	CAIGQDRVPNSPLHF	TGTGCCATCGGTCAAGACAGGGTGCCGAATTCACCCCTCCACTTT
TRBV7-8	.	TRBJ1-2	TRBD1	CASSSDRGSHGYTF	TGTGCCAGCAGCTCGGACAGGGGCAGTCATGGCTACACCTTC
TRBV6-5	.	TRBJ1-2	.	CASSYSYRANYGYTF	TGTGCCAGCAGTTACAGTTACAGGGCTAACTATGGCTACACCTTC
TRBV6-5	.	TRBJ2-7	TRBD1	CASSYSGQGVAYEQYF	TGTGCCAGCAGTTACTCGGGACAGGGGGTCGCCTACGAGCAGTACTTC
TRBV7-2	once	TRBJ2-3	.	CASRPRSASTDTQYF	TGTGCCAGCAGACCGAGAAGTGCCAGCACAGATACGCAGTATTTT
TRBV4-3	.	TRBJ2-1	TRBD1	CASSPAGTGGYNEQFF	TGCGCCAGCAGCCCGGCCGGGACAGGGGGGTACAATGAGCAGTTCTTC
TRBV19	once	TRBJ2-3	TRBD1	CASGSGTESTDTQYF	TGTGCCAGTGGCTCCGGGACAGAAAGCACAGATACGCAGTATTTT
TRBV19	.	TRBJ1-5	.	CASSILTLSNQPQHF	TGTGCCAGTAGTATATTGACACTTAGCAATCAGCCCCAGCATTTT
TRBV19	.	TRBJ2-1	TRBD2	CASSPERGARSGSYNEQFF	TGTGCCAGTAGTCCAGAGCGGGGGGCCCGCTCCGGATCCTACAATGAGCAGTTCTTC
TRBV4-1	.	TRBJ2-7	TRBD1	CASSQEGQGTYEQYF	TGCGCCAGCAGCCAAGAGGGACAGGGGACGTACGAGCAGTACTTC
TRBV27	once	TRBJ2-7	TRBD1	CASTNSRDRAYEQYF	TGTGCCAGCACTAATTCCCGGGACAGGGCCTACGAGCAGTACTTC
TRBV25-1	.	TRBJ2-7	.	CASLYEQYF	TGTGCCAGCCTCTACGAGCAGTACTTC
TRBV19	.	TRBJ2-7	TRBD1	CASSPGQGVRSYEQYF	TGTGCCAGTAGTCCGGGACAGGGAGTAAGGTCCTACGAGCAGTACTTC
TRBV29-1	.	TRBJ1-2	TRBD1	CSVVRQGESYTF	TGCAGCGTTGTCCGACAGGGTGAAAGCTACACCTTC
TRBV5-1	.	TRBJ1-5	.	CASSLEGLNQPQHF	TGCGCCAGCAGCTTGGAAGGACTAAATCAGCCCCAGCATTTT
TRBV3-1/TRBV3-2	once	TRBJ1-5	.	CASSPGLLINQPQHF	TGTGCCAGCAGCCCAGGCCTACTGATCAATCAGCCCCAGCATTTT
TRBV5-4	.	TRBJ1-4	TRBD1	CASSLASQGSEKLFF	TGTGCCAGCAGCTTGGCCTCACAGGGGAGCGAAAAACTGTTTTTT
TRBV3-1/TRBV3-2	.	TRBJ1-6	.	CASSQGSGPLTKSPLHF	TGTGCCAGCAGCCAAGGATCCGGGCCCCTGACTAAGTCACCCCTCCACTTT
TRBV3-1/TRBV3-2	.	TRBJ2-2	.	CASEQGPGELFF	TGTGCCAGCGAGCAGGGTCCCGGGGAGCTGTTTTTT